This T cell receptor (beta chain) was sequenced during a study of long-term antiretroviral therapy in people with HIV. This CDR3 has 15 amino acids. V shed 1 base and J shed 13 bases, with 22 bases lying between them. Germline CDR1 is MDHEN and CDR2 is SYDVKM. A v3.0 immunoSEQ assay was performed at survey level. Assay used: immunoSEQ multiplex PCR; TCRdb lists only in-frame clones, some missing. The data show around 21,000 clones, 80% to 85% seen once. The chain couples TRBV28 to TRBJ2-5, with D tentatively TRBD1 (6 bases). The receptor was isolated from a woman aged 50 to 65 with HIV. Sequences were derived from unsorted PBMCs, sampled 1.9 years after starting antiretroviral therapy. CDR3 DNA sequence: TGTGCCAGCAGTTTATCTGTGACAGGAAGCTTCGCCCGGTACTTC. Translating gives CASSLSVTGSFARYF.